These 32 T cell receptor beta chains originate from one sample sequenced in a study of PD-L1 blockade in urothelial cancer. The assay was immunoSEQ multiplex PCR, and TCRdb's table has in-frame clones only and misses some. Altogether some 63,000 clones are present, 80% to 90% being singletons, with the ten largest covering around 5.7%. Time point meaning: pretreatment peripheral blood. The sample here was PBMCs, taken around atezolizumab (anti-PD-L1) treatment. These receptor sequences come from a man aged 65-85 years with urothelial cancer.

The chain has TRBV5-1 and TRBJ2-2; TRBD1 is a possible D gene (6 bases). Trimming took off 2 bases at V and 6 bases at J, with 14 bases between the two ends. The CDR3 runs 15 residues. Germline CDR1 reads SGHRS; CDR2 reads YFSETQ. The CDR3 bases are TGCGCCAGCAGCTTATCTCTTCAGGGGTCCGGGGAGCTGTTTTTT. Translation gives CASSLSLQGSGELFF.

The chain is built from TRBV19 and TRBJ1-5; TRBD1 agrees at 11 bases. The CDR3 spans 15 residues. CDR1 and CDR2 from the germline V gene are LNHDA and SQIVND (reference sequence). V lost 3 bases, J lost 2 bases, and 0 bases stayed unmatched. The CDR3, as DNA: TGTGCCAGTAGTATGGGACAGGGGGGCAATCAGCCCCAGCATTTT. Amino acids: CASSMGQGGNQPQHF.

This clone was seen only once. The chain joins TRBV7-2 to TRBJ1-5, with D tentatively TRBD1 (5 bases). The germline V gene encodes CDR1 SGHTA and CDR2 FQGNSA. This CDR3 has 14 residues. V was cut by 6 bases and J by 4 bases, with 13 bases left in between. The CDR3 bases are TGTGCCAGCAGTTACGGGGGGGATAATCAGCCCCAGCATTTT. Residues: CASSYGGDNQPQHF.

This clone was seen just once. The V call is TRBV7-8, the J call TRBJ1-2; 11 positions match TRBD1. Germline-derived CDR1 and CDR2 are SGHVS and FQNEAQ. The CDR3 loop spans 17 amino acids. J gave up 7 bases and V 3 bases, and 13 bases lay outside the gene matches. CDR3: CASSFTRTGGQETGYTF. CDR3 sequence (DNA): TGTGCCAGCAGCTTTACCAGGACAGGGGGCCAGGAGACTGGCTACACCTTC.

The rearrangement links TRBV5-1 to TRBJ2-7, with D perhaps matching TRBD2 (7 bases). This CDR3 spans 14 amino acids. Germline CDR1 reads SGHRS; CDR2 reads YFSETQ. With 3 bases removed from V and 7 bases from J, the gap between germline ends came to 17 bases. CDR3 sequence reads: CASSSPAGAREQYF. The CDR3 DNA follows: TGCGCCAGCAGCTCGCCGGCGGGGGCGAGAGAGCAGTACTTC.

The chain has TRBV30 and TRBJ2-3; the match to TRBD2 covers 11 bases. Germline V gene data show CDR1 as GTSNPN and CDR2 as SVGIG (reference sequence). The ends lost 1 base at V and 4 bases at J; junction bases unmatched: 1. This CDR3 is built from 14 residues. The CDR3, as DNA: TGTGCCTGGAGTGGACTAGCGGGACCAGATACGCAGTATTTT. This sequence encodes CAWSGLAGPDTQYF.

This clone showed up just a few times. The chain employs TRBV2 and TRBJ2-1; D is ambiguous. The CDR3 is 12 residues long. V lost 3 bases and J lost 9, with 9 bases in between. CDR1 and CDR2 from the germline V gene are SNHLY and FYNNEI. CDR3 sequence: CASSERHPEQFF. CDR3 nucleotides: TGTGCCAGCAGTGAGCGGCATCCTGAGCAGTTCTTC.

The rearrangement joins TRBV29-1 to TRBJ2-1; 13 bases map to TRBD2. V lost 5 bases to trimming and J lost 9 bases; unmatched junction nucleotides: 7. CDR1 and CDR2 from the germline V gene are SQVTM and ANQGSEA. The CDR3 covers 14 residues. The CDR3, as DNA: TGCAGCGTTCGGACTAGCGGGGGATCGAGTGAGCAGTTCTTC. It is translated as CSVRTSGGSSEQFF.

The chain is built from TRBV4-2 and TRBJ1-1; 7 bases match TRBD1. V was pared by 0 bases and J by 3 bases, with 4 bases of the junction left unmatched. The CDR3 consists of 15 residues. CDR1 and CDR2 (germline): LGHNA, YNFKEQ. The CDR3 bases are TGTGCCAGCAGCCAAGAGGCAGGGGGGCACACTGAAGCTTTCTTT. Encoded protein: CASSQEAGGHTEAFF.

This chain uses TRBV5-1 with TRBJ1-2; D is possibly TRBD1 (6 bases). Looked up from germline, CDR1 is SGHRS and CDR2 is YFSETQ. The V end lost 0 bases, the J end lost 6 bases, and 12 bases lay between the germline ends. This CDR3 region has 14 residues. The CDR3 DNA follows: TGCGCCAGCAGCTTGGCCATACAGGGACATGGCTACACCTTC. This codes for CASSLAIQGHGYTF.

The rearrangement links TRBV29-1 to TRBJ2-2, with D possibly being TRBD2 (6 bases). V was shortened by 5 bases and J by 3 bases, with 13 bases between the two germline ends. The CDR3 consists of 14 residues. Germline values: CDR1 SQVTM, CDR2 ANQGSEA. The CDR3 DNA follows: TGCAGCGTTACTGGAGGGGTGGACACCGGGGAGCTGTTTTTT. This encodes CSVTGGVDTGELFF.

The chain combines TRBV7-2 with TRBJ2-5, with TRBD1 identical over 8 bases. In germline, CDR1 is SGHTA, CDR2 FQGNSA. This CDR3 is built from 14 residues. Losses at the gene ends were 7 bases for V and 2 bases for J; bases not matched to a gene: 6. The CDR3 protein is CASTPGTGQETQYF. Written as DNA, the CDR3 is TGTGCCAGCACCCCTGGGACAGGTCAAGAGACCCAGTACTTC.

This chain joins TRBV4-1 and TRBJ2-1; 7 bases align to TRBD2. Germline lookup yields CDR1 MGHRA and CDR2 YSYEKL. CDR3 length: 14 amino acids. J gave up 5 bases and V 4 bases, and 5 bases lay outside the gene matches. The CDR3 sequence is CASSLGLENNEQFF. DNA for the CDR3: TGCGCCAGCAGCCTCGGACTAGAAAACAATGAGCAGTTCTTC.

The genes are TRBV11-1 and TRBJ2-5, with D uncertain. V was pared by 2 bases and J by 2 bases, with 12 bases between. This CDR3 has 15 amino acids. The germline gives CDR1 SGHAT, CDR2 FQDESV (reference sequence). The CDR3 loop is CASSLHLTDQETQYF. CDR3 in DNA: TGTGCCAGCAGCTTACACCTCACAGATCAAGAGACCCAGTACTTC.

The chain combines TRBV7-9 with TRBJ2-5; D remains unclear. The ends were cut back, 5 bases at V and 2 bases at J, with 12 bases in the middle. Per the germline V gene, CDR1 is SEHNR and CDR2 is FQNEAQ (reference sequence). This CDR3 is built from 14 residues. CDR3 nucleotides: TGTGCCAGCAGCCGTGACAAATCTCAAGAGACCCAGTACTTC. This gives the protein CASSRDKSQETQYF.

The V gene is TRBV5-1, the J gene TRBJ1-2, with 8 bases matching TRBD1. Trimming cost V 4 bases and J 4 bases; bases outside gene matches: 12. The germline gives CDR1 SGHRS, CDR2 YFSETQ. The CDR3 length is 16 residues. The CDR3 spells CASSQGQGGGPYGYTF. As DNA, the CDR3 is TGCGCCAGCAGCCAAGGACAGGGTGGGGGGCCCTATGGCTACACCTTC. The entire variable domain, with the rest obtained from reference TRBV5-1 and TRBJ1-2, is as follows: KAGVTQTPRYLIKTRGQQVTLSCSPISGHRSVSWYQQTPGQGLQFLFEYFSETQRNKGNFPGRFSGRQFSNSRSEMNVSTLELGDSALYLCASSQGQGGGPYGYTFGSGTRLTVV.

The table lists this clone with a count of one. The chain's CDR3 is CASSPRTAPEKLFF. The CDR3, as DNA: TGTGCCAGCAGCCCTCGGACAGCCCCTGAAAAACTGTTTTTT. The gene calls are TRBV7-9 and TRBJ1-4; D perhaps matches TRBD1 (6 bases). Looked up from germline, CDR1 is SEHNR and CDR2 is FQNEAQ (reference sequence). This CDR3 has 14 residues. V was pared by 5 bases and J by 7 bases, with 14 bases between.

The chain couples TRBV29-1 to TRBJ1-1, with TRBD1 matching 9 bases. The trim removed 7 bases at V and 1 base at J, leaving 4 bases unmatched. The CDR3 has 13 residues. Germline CDR1 reads SQVTM; CDR2 reads ANQGSEA. In DNA, the CDR3 is TGCAGCGCCTGGGACAGGGCGAACACTGAAGCTTTCTTT. Protein: CSAWDRANTEAFF.

This clone has just a few counts. This chain uses TRBV20-1 with TRBJ1-4; D gene unclear. Trimming pared 4 bases from V and 8 bases from J, leaving 5 bases between. The CDR3 is 10 residues long. The germline V gene has CDR1 DFQATT and CDR2 SNEGSKA (reference sequence). DNA for the CDR3: TGCAGTGCTATCGAGGAAAAACTGTTTTTT. It specifies CSAIEEKLFF.

The chain is built from TRBV6-1 and TRBJ2-7; no clear D. V lost 7 bases and J lost 0, with 10 bases in between. The germline V gene encodes CDR1 MNHNS and CDR2 SASEGT. This CDR3 is built from 13 residues. The CDR3, as DNA: TGTGCCAGCATTGGGCCCTACTCCTACGAGCAGTACTTC. It encodes CASIGPYSYEQYF.

The gene calls are TRBV6-5 and TRBJ1-4; TRBD1 is a possible D gene (6 bases). Germline CDR1 and CDR2: MNHEY and SVGAGI. This CDR3 has 14 residues. Trimming removed 0 bases from V and 4 bases from J, with 6 bases in between. Here the CDR3 DNA reads TGTGCCAGCAGTTACTCACAGGGTAATGAAAAACTGTTTTTT. Protein sequence: CASSYSQGNEKLFF.

The CDR3 coding sequence is TGCGCCAGCAGTGAGTCGGACAGGGGGCGTGAAAAACTGTTTTTT. As protein: CASSESDRGREKLFF. V and J are TRBV10-2 and TRBJ1-4; 11 bases match TRBD1. V lost 0 bases, J lost 7 bases, and 1 base stayed unmatched. Germline V lookup: CDR1 WSHSY, CDR2 SAAADI. CDR3 length: 15 amino acids.

The chain combines TRBV2 with TRBJ1-2; D is undetermined. Per the germline V gene, CDR1 is SNHLY and CDR2 is FYNNEI. The V end was cut by 1 base, the J end by 7 bases, with 10 bases between. This CDR3 comprises 13 residues. In nucleotides, the CDR3 is TGTGCCAGCAGTGAAGGACTTTCCCTTGGCTACACCTTC. It encodes CASSEGLSLGYTF.

This chain uses TRBV5-6 with TRBJ1-2; D is ambiguous. Germline CDR1 SGHDT, CDR2 YYEEEE. Deletions cut 1 base from V and 8 bases from J, with 9 bases between. The CDR3 length is 12 residues. The CDR3 region has the DNA TGTGCCAGCAGCTTGCGCCAGTGGGGCTACACCTTC. Protein product: CASSLRQWGYTF.

CDR3 nucleotide sequence: TGTGCCAGCATCCTGACTAGCATTAACGGGGCAGATACGCAGTATTTT. It encodes CASILTSINGADTQYF. The chain combines TRBV25-1 with TRBJ2-3; 7 nucleotides agree with TRBD2. The germline V gene has CDR1 MGHDK and CDR2 SYGVNS. The V gene end was trimmed by 7 bases and the J gene end by 4 bases; junction bases not matched to a gene: 14. CDR3 length: 16 residues.

Here the CDR3 DNA reads TGTGCCAGCACCATAACAGGGGACTCGGGTCAGCCCCAGCATTTT. Translated, it gives CASTITGDSGQPQHF. The chain combines TRBV6-6 with TRBJ1-5; 7 bases are shared with TRBD1. The CDR3 spans 15 residues. Germline V CDR1 and CDR2: MNHNY, SVGAGI (reference sequence). The ends lost 7 bases at V and 6 bases at J; junction bases unmatched: 12.

The V and J genes are TRBV5-1 and TRBJ2-3, with a possible D match to TRBD2 (5 bases). The CDR3 is made up of 15 amino acids. V lost 5 bases and J 2 bases, leaving 15 bases between the germline ends. Germline V gene lookup returns CDR1 SGHRS and CDR2 YFSETQ. DNA for the CDR3: TGCGCCAGCAGGGAGGCCCTAGTTTCCACAGATACGCAGTATTTT. The encoded protein is CASREALVSTDTQYF. Full variable domain (missing parts from reference TRBV5-1 and TRBJ2-3): KAGVTQTPRYLIKTRGQQVTLSCSPISGHRSVSWYQQTPGQGLQFLFEYFSETQRNKGNFPGRFSGRQFSNSRSEMNVSTLELGDSALYLCASREALVSTDTQYFGPGTRLTVL.

The J gene is TRBJ1-2, the V gene TRBV7-2; 10 bases map to TRBD1. J was trimmed by 3 bases and V by 2 bases; bases with no gene match: 3. CDR1 and CDR2 from the germline V gene are SGHTA and FQGNSA. The CDR3 totals 15 residues. The CDR3 sequence: CASSLRTGGYYGYTF. The CDR3 DNA reads as TGTGCCAGCAGCTTACGGACAGGGGGTTACTATGGCTACACCTTC.

The genes are TRBV5-1 and TRBJ2-3, with a weak D call TRBD2 (5 bases). V was clipped by 0 bases and J by 2 bases, with 13 bases between them. The CDR3 has 16 amino acids. Looked up from germline, CDR1 is SGHRS and CDR2 is YFSETQ. The CDR3 is CASSLALAANTDTQYF. In DNA form, the CDR3 reads TGCGCCAGCAGCTTGGCCCTAGCCGCGAACACAGATACGCAGTATTTT.

The V call is TRBV29-1, the J call TRBJ2-1, with a tentative D call TRBD1 (7 bases). This CDR3 contains 15 residues. The V gene lost 4 bases and the J gene lost 7 bases, with 20 bases spanning the gap. Germline CDR1 reads SQVTM; CDR2 reads ANQGSEA. The CDR3 reads CSVGDSPRGRNEQFF. In nucleotides, the CDR3 is TGCAGCGTTGGGGACAGCCCGAGGGGGAGGAATGAGCAGTTCTTC.

This clone has only one observation. The CDR3 DNA sequence: TGTGCCAGCAGCTTGCAACAGGGCTATGGCTACACCTTC. Protein: CASSLQQGYGYTF. This sequence joins TRBV5-4 and TRBJ1-2; the D gene is possibly TRBD1 (6 bases). Germline V lookup: CDR1 SGHNT, CDR2 YYREEE (reference sequence). The CDR3 is 13 amino acids. V dropped 1 base and J dropped 4 bases, with 8 bases sitting between them.

The chain couples TRBV5-1 to TRBJ2-3; TRBD2 matches 7 bases. The germline V gene has CDR1 SGHRS and CDR2 YFSETQ. The ends lost 0 bases at V and 3 bases at J; junction bases unmatched: 7. CDR3 size: 16 residues. This CDR3 reads CASSLGSQGGTDTQYF. In nucleotides, the CDR3 is TGCGCCAGCAGCTTGGGGTCCCAGGGAGGGACAGATACGCAGTATTTT.